This is a list of T cell receptor beta chains from one sample in a study of T cell changes during pregnancy in multiple sclerosis. Clones were read by immunoSEQ multiplex PCR, and TCRdb kept only the in-frame ones, dropping some. This table holds about 40,000 clones, about nine tenths found once. Sample: CD4+ T cells from peripheral blood mononuclear cells, taken in the second trimester of pregnancy. These receptor sequences come from a female donor in good health, enrolled as a control in a pregnancy study. Each CDR3 is given with its conserved first and last residue. D genes are given only for firm matches. A row's size may be missing; if present it is once, few, many or a size class.

j_call,v_call,d_call,clone_size,cdr3_aa,cdr3_nt
TRBJ1-1,TRBV6-6,TRBD1,once,CASEGAATEAFF,TGTGCCAGCGAGGGGGCGGCAACTGAAGCTTTCTTT
TRBJ1-1,TRBV7-3,-,-,CASSRSPENTEAFF,TGTGCCAGCAGCCGTTCGCCAGAGAACACTGAAGCTTTCTTT
TRBJ1-2,TRBV19,TRBD1,-,CASSISRGPHGYTF,TGTGCCAGTAGTATTTCGAGGGGGCCTCATGGCTACACCTTC
TRBJ2-3,TRBV19,TRBD2,-,CASSIWRGGTDTQYF,TGTGCCAGTAGTATTTGGCGGGGGGGCACAGATACGCAGTATTTT
TRBJ2-3,TRBV6-6,-,-,CASSYRGGGSDTQYF,TGTGCCAGCAGTTATAGGGGTGGGGGGTCGGATACGCAGTATTTT
TRBJ2-2,TRBV2,-,-,CASSEGLTGELFF,TGTGCCAGCAGTGAGGGGCTAACCGGGGAGCTGTTTTTT
TRBJ1-1,TRBV5-8,-,-,CASSLSHMNTEAFF,TGTGCCAGCAGCTTGTCACATATGAACACTGAAGCTTTCTTT
TRBJ1-2,TRBV19,-,-,CASGGPGQANYGYTF,TGTGCCAGTGGGGGCCCGGGACAAGCTAACTATGGCTACACCTTC
TRBJ2-7,TRBV2,TRBD1,-,CASTLPGQGFFISYEQYF,TGTGCCAGCACCCTACCGGGACAGGGGTTCTTTATCTCCTACGAGCAGTACTTC
TRBJ2-7,TRBV7-9,-,-,CASSLGLSGYEQYF,TGTGCCAGCAGCTTAGGGCTATCAGGCTACGAGCAGTACTTC
TRBJ2-7,TRBV28,TRBD1,-,CASGRDRVPYEQYF,TGTGCCAGCGGCCGGGACAGGGTGCCCTACGAGCAGTACTTC
TRBJ1-1,TRBV18,-,-,CASSPLTGVKNTEAFF,TGTGCCAGCTCACCTTTGACAGGAGTAAAAAACACTGAAGCTTTCTTT
TRBJ1-4,TRBV28,TRBD1,-,CASSFRDRAAKLFF,TGTGCCAGCAGTTTCCGGGACAGGGCTGCAAAACTGTTTTTT
TRBJ1-4,TRBV14,TRBD1,-,CASSLGTDNKKLFF,TGTGCCAGCAGCCTTGGGACAGATAATAAAAAACTGTTTTTT
TRBJ2-3,TRBV18,TRBD2,-,CASSLGTSGRATDTQYF,TGTGCCAGCTCACTTGGGACCAGCGGGAGGGCGACAGATACGCAGTATTTT
TRBJ2-5,TRBV5-6,TRBD1,-,CASSSRGTGGSFGETQYF,TGTGCCAGCAGCTCGCGCGGGACAGGGGGCAGTTTTGGGGAGACCCAGTACTTC
TRBJ1-6,TRBV4-1,-,-,CASSQEGGRRRSPLHF,TGCGCCAGCAGCCAAGAGGGGGGGCGCCGCAGATCACCCCTCCACTTT
TRBJ2-3,TRBV6-4,TRBD2,-,CASSDSSGGADTQYF,TGTGCCAGCAGTGACTCTAGCGGGGGGGCAGATACGCAGTATTTT
TRBJ2-3,TRBV9,-,-,CASSLTGTYRTDTQYF,TGTGCCAGCAGCCTTACCGGGACATACCGCACAGATACGCAGTATTTT
TRBJ2-3,TRBV7-8,-,-,CASSRGDTQYF,TGTGCCAGCAGCCGAGGGGATACGCAGTATTTT
TRBJ2-7,TRBV6-6,-,-,CASTPQGGPYEQYF,TGTGCCAGCACTCCACAGGGGGGGCCTTACGAGCAGTACTTC
TRBJ2-1,TRBV7-3,TRBD2,-,CASSLEPSGRAGYEQFF,TGTGCCAGCAGCTTAGAGCCTAGCGGGAGGGCCGGCTATGAGCAGTTCTTC
TRBJ2-5,TRBV6-6,TRBD2,-,CASSPRLAGGETQYF,TGTGCCAGCAGCCCCCGACTAGCGGGGGGAGAGACCCAGTACTTC
TRBJ2-3,TRBV19,-,-,CASSIGSGHTDTQYF,TGTGCCAGTAGTATAGGTAGCGGCCACACAGATACGCAGTATTTT
TRBJ1-1,TRBV6-5,-,-,CASTSGVGAEAFF,TGTGCCAGCACCAGCGGGGTGGGGGCTGAAGCTTTCTTT
TRBJ1-2,TRBV6-4,-,-,CASSDSTRAPWAYTF,TGTGCCAGCAGTGACTCGACCAGGGCTCCCTGGGCCTACACCTTC
TRBJ2-5,TRBV7-9,-,once,CASSVRLTPRETQYF,TGTGCCAGCAGCGTCCGACTGACCCCAAGGGAGACCCAGTACTTC
TRBJ2-3,TRBV6-4,TRBD2,few,CASSEAGGSTDTQYF,TGTGCCAGCAGTGAGGCGGGGGGTAGCACAGATACGCAGTATTTT
TRBJ2-3,TRBV5-1,TRBD2,-,CASSVLGLAVTDTQYF,TGCGCCAGCAGCGTACTGGGACTAGCGGTCACAGATACGCAGTATTTT
TRBJ2-3,TRBV30,-,-,CAWSVRRLGGPRGPDTQYF,TGTGCCTGGAGTGTACGGAGGTTGGGGGGACCCAGAGGCCCAGATACGCAGTATTTT
TRBJ2-1,TRBV7-8,TRBD2,-,CASNRGLAINEQFF,TGTGCCAGCAACCGGGGACTAGCGATCAATGAGCAGTTCTTC
TRBJ2-7,TRBV28,TRBD1,-,CASTLTGGIYEQYF,TGTGCCAGCACTCTTACAGGGGGCATATACGAGCAGTACTTC
TRBJ1-2,TRBV28,-,-,CASRAGTRGRGTF,TGTGCCAGCAGAGCCGGGACACGGGGGAGGGGCACCTTC
TRBJ2-5,TRBV19,-,-,CASTISDSLQETQYF,TGTGCCAGTACGATTTCGGACAGCCTGCAAGAGACCCAGTACTTC
TRBJ1-2,TRBV11-2,-,-,CASSLDGRYRAGDYGYTF,TGTGCCAGCAGCTTAGATGGGAGATACAGGGCCGGGGACTATGGCTACACCTTC
TRBJ2-7,TRBV10-2,-,once,CASMTRGTEEQYF,TGCGCCAGCATGACTCGGGGGACGGAAGAGCAGTACTTC
TRBJ1-2,TRBV19,-,-,CASSTEGRGSNRRNGYTF,TGTGCCAGTAGTACAGAGGGCAGGGGCTCCAATCGCAGAAATGGCTACACCTTC
TRBJ1-5,TRBV5-3,TRBD1,few,CALIRTGLVKSNQPQHF,TGTGCCCTCATAAGGACAGGGTTGGTGAAGAGCAATCAGCCCCAGCATTTT
TRBJ1-2,TRBV7-9,-,-,CASSSGGSGANYGYTF,TGTGCCAGCAGCTCCGGGGGGTCAGGGGCTAACTATGGCTACACCTTC
TRBJ1-5,TRBV7-9,TRBD1,-,CASSLGQGVGSNQPQHF,TGTGCCAGCAGCTTAGGACAGGGAGTAGGAAGCAATCAGCCCCAGCATTTT
TRBJ1-2,TRBV18,-,once,CASSPGGPPDSYTF,TGTGCCAGCTCACCCGGAGGGCCGCCCGATTCCTACACCTTC
TRBJ1-4,TRBV28,TRBD1,-,CAVQGANEKLFF,TGTGCCGTTCAGGGGGCAAATGAAAAACTGTTTTTT
TRBJ2-7,TRBV18,TRBD2,-,CASSPPLAGTTGEQYF,TGTGCCAGCTCACCACCTCTAGCGGGGACCACTGGCGAGCAGTACTTC
TRBJ2-7,TRBV9,-,few,CASSVEAGYEQYF,TGTGCCAGCAGCGTAGAGGCGGGCTACGAGCAGTACTTC
TRBJ1-1,TRBV10-3,-,few,CAIRIQGVGTEAFF,TGTGCCATCAGAATACAGGGAGTCGGCACTGAAGCTTTCTTT